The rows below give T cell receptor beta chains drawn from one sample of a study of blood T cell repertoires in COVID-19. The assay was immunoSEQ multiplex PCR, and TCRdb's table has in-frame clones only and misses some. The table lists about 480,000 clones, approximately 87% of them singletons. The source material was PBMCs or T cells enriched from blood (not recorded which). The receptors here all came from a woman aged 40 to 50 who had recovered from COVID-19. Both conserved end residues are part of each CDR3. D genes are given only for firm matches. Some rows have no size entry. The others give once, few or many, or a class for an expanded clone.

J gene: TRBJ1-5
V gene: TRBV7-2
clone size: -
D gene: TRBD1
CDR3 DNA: TGTGCCAGCAGCTCCCGGACAGGGGAGAACCAGCCCCAGCATTTT
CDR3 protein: CASSSRTGENQPQHF

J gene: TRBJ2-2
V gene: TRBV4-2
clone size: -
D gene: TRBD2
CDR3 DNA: TGTGCCAGCAGCCTGGGACTAGCGGGACGCCTCGGGGAGCTGTTTTTT
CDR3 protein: CASSLGLAGRLGELFF

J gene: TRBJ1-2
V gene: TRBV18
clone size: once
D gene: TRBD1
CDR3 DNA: TGTGCCAGCTCACCTACAGGGGGCGGGAGACTCGACTATGGCTACACCTTC
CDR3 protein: CASSPTGGGRLDYGYTF

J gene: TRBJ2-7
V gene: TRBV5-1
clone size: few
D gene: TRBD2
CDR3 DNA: TGCGCCAGCAGCTCCCCAATGACTAGCGGGATTTCCTACGAGCAGTACTTC
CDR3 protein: CASSSPMTSGISYEQYF

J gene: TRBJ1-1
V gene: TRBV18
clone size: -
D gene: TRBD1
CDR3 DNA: TGTGCCAGCTCACCAGGCAAACAGGGGGCTGGCACTGAAGCTTTCTTT
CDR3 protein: CASSPGKQGAGTEAFF

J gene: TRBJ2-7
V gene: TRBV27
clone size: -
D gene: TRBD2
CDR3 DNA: TGTGCCAGCAGTCCTCGGACTAGCGAGCTTTACGAGCAGTACTTC
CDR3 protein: CASSPRTSELYEQYF

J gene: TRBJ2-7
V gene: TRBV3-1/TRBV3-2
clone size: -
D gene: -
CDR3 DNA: TGTGCCAGCAGCCAAGATTTGGGGCACGAGCAGTACTTC
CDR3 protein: CASSQDLGHEQYF

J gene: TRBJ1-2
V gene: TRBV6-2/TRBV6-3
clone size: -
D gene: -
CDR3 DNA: TGTGCCAGCAGCCAGACACAGGGTCTGGGCTATGGCTACACCTTC
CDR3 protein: CASSQTQGLGYGYTF

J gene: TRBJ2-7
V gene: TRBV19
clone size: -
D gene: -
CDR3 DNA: TGTGCCAGTACCTCGAGGAGGTCAGACGAGCAGTACTTC
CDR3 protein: CASTSRRSDEQYF

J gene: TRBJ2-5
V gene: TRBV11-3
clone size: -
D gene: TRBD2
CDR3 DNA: TGTGCCAGCAGGCCCGGACTAGCGGGAGGGCCGAGGGAGACCCAGTACTTC
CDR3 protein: CASRPGLAGGPRETQYF

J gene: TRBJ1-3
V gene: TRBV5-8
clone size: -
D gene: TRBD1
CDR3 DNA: TGTGCCAGCAGCTTGCAGCCAGGGGGCACTGGAAACACCATATATTTT
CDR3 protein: CASSLQPGGTGNTIYF

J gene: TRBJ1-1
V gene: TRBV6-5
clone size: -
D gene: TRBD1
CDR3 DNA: TGTGCCAGCAAAGCCGGGACAGAGTTGAACACTGAAGCTTTCTTT
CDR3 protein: CASKAGTELNTEAFF

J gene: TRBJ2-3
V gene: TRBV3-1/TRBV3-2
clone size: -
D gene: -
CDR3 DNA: TGTGCCAGCAGCCAAGACCTAACTAGTCAGGATCCGTATTTT
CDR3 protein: CASSQDLTSQDPYF

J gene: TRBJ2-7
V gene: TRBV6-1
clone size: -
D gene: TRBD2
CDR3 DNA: TGTGCCAGCAGTGAATTTCAAGCGGGAGTGGGCGAGCAGTACTTC
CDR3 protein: CASSEFQAGVGEQYF

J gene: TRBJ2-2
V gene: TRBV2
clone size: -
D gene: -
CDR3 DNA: TGTGCCAGCAGTGAACTCGGGGGCACCGGGGAGCTGTTTTTT
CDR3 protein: CASSELGGTGELFF

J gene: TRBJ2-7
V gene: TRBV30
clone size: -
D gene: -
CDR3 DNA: TGTGCCCATGGGGTGGACACTTCCTACGAGCAGTACTTC
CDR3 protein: CAHGVDTSYEQYF

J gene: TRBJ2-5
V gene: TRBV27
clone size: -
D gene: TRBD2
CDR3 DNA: TGTGCCAGCAGTTTAGCGGGGACTAGCACAGGGGAGACCCAGTACTTC
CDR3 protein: CASSLAGTSTGETQYF

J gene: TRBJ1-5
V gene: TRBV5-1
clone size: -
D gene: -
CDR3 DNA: TGCGCCAGCAGCTTGGGAGGAGATAGCAATCAGCCCCAGCATTTT
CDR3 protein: CASSLGGDSNQPQHF

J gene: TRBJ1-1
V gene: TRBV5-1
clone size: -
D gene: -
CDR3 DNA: TGCGCCAGCAGCTTGGAGGCACTAATGAACACTGAAGCTTTCTTT
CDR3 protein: CASSLEALMNTEAFF

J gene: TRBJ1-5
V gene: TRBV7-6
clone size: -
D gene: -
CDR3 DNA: TGTGCCAGCAGCTTATCGTATAGTCAGCCCCAGCATTTT
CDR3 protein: CASSLSYSQPQHF

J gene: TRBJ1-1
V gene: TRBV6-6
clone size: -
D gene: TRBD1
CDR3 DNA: TGTGCCAGCAACCAGGGGGCTTACACTGAAGCTTTCTTT
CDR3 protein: CASNQGAYTEAFF

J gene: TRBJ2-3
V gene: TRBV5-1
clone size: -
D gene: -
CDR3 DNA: TGCGCCAGCAGCTTGGAGCCGACAGTGGATACGCAGTATTTT
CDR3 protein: CASSLEPTVDTQYF

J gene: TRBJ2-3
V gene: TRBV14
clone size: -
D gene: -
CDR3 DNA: TGTGCCAGCAGCCAAGTGTCTTACACAGATACGCAGTATTTT
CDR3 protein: CASSQVSYTDTQYF

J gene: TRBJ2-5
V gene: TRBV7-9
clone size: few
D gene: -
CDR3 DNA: TGTGCCAGCAGCTCTGAAGAGACCCAGTACTTC
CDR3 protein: CASSSEETQYF

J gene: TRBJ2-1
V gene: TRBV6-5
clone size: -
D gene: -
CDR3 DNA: TGTGCCAGCAGTTACCACAGGGGGGGAACGTTCTTC
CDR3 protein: CASSYHRGGTFF

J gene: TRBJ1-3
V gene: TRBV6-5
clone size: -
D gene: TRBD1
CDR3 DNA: TGTGCCAGCAGTTTCAGGGACAGCTCTGGAAACACCATATATTTT
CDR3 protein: CASSFRDSSGNTIYF

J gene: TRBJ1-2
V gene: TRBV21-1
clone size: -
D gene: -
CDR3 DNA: TGTGCCAGCAGCAAAGCCTGGGGGCCCATAATTTCCTATGGCTACACCTTC
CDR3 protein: CASSKAWGPIISYGYTF

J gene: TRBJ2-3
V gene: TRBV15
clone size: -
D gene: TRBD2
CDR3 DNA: TGTGCCACCAGCAGCTCCCACGGGAGGGAGGATAATACGCAGTATTTT
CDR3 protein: CATSSSHGREDNTQYF

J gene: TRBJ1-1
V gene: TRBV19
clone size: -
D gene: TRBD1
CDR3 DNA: TGTGCCAGTAGTATAACTTGGGGACAGGGGTTTGCTTTCTTT
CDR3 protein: CASSITWGQGFAFF

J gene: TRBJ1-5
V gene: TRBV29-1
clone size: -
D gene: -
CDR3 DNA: TGCAGCGTTGCTGGGACTCAGAATCAGCCCCAGCATTTT
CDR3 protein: CSVAGTQNQPQHF

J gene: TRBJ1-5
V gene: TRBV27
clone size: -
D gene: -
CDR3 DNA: TGTGCCAGCAGTAGGTCCGGACAGAGGCATCAGCCCCAGCATTTT
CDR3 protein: CASSRSGQRHQPQHF

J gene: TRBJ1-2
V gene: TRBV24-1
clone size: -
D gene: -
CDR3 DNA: TGTGCCACCAGTGATCGACAAGGCCCTAACTATGGCTACACCTTC
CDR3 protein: CATSDRQGPNYGYTF

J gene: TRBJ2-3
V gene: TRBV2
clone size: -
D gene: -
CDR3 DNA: TGTGCCAGCAGTGAAGAAGAGAATAGCGGCACAGATACGCAGTATTTT
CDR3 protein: CASSEEENSGTDTQYF

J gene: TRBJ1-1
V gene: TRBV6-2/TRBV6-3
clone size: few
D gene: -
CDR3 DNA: TGTGCCAGCAGTTTTACGGAGGGACCCGCTGAAGCTTTCTTT
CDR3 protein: CASSFTEGPAEAFF

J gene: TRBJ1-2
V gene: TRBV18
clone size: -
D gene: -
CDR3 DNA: TGTGCCAGCTCAGTCCGAGCTAACTATGGCTACACCTTC
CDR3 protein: CASSVRANYGYTF

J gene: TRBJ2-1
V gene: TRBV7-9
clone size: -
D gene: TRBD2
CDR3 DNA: TGTGCCAGCAGCCCCTCCCTCGGACTAGCGGCGAATGAGCAGTTCTTC
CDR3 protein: CASSPSLGLAANEQFF

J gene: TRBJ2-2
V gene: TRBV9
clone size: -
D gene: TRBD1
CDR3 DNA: TGTGCCAGCAGTGAACCTTTAACAGGGGGCACCGGGGAGCTGTTTTTT
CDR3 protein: CASSEPLTGGTGELFF

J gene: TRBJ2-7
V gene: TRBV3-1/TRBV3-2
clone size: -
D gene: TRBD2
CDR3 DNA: TGTGCCAGCAGCCAAGATGGGCTAGCGGGAGTCTACGAGCAGTACTTC
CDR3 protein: CASSQDGLAGVYEQYF

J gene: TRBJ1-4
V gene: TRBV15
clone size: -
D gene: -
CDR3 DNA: TGTGCCACCAGCGGGAAAGGACAGTTTAATGAAAAACTGTTTTTT
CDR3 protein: CATSGKGQFNEKLFF

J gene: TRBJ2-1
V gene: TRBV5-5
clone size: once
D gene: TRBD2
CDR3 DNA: TGTGCCAGCAGCTACCCGGGACTAGCAGCTAACAATGAGCAGTTCTTC
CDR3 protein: CASSYPGLAANNEQFF

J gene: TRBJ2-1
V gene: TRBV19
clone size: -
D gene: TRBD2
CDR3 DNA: TGTGCCAGTAGTATCTCACTAGCGGGAGGCAACAATGAGCAGTTCTTC
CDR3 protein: CASSISLAGGNNEQFF

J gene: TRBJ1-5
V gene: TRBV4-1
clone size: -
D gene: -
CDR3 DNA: TGCGCCAGCAGCCAAGAAAACTACAATCAGCCCCAGCATTTT
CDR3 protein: CASSQENYNQPQHF

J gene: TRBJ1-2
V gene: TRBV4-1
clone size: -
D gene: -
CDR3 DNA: TGCGCCAGCAGCCAAGAAGGACAAACCGTCTATGGCTACACCTTC
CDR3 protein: CASSQEGQTVYGYTF

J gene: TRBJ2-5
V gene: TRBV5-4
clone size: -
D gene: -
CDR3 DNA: TGTGCCAGCAGCTACAACAACGCTCCTGAGACCCAGTACTTC
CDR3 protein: CASSYNNAPETQYF

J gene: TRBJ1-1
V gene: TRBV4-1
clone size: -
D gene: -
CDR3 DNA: TGCGCCAGCAGCCAAGAACCAGGCTCTTTGGCTTTCTTT
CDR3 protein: CASSQEPGSLAFF

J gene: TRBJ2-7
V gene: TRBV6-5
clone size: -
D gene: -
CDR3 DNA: TGTGCCGGGGGAAGGGACTCGAGATCCTACGAGCAGTACTTC
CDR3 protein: CAGGRDSRSYEQYF

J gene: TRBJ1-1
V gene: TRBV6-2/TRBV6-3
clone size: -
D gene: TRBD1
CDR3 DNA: TGTGCCAGCAGTTCCGCATCGACAGGGGCCTTAGAAAGCACTGAAGCTTTCTTT
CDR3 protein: CASSSASTGALESTEAFF

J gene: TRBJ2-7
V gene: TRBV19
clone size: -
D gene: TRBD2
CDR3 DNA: TGTGCCAGTAGTATTGCGGGAGAAGTTTACGAGCAGTACTTC
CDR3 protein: CASSIAGEVYEQYF

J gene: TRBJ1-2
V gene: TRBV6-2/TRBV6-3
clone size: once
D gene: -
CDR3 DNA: TGTGCCAGCAGTTACTCGTTCGCCCGCGGGTATGGCTACACCTTC
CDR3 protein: CASSYSFARGYGYTF

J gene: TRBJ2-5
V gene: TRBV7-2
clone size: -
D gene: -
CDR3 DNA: TGTGCCAGCAGCTTACAGGGTTACCAAGAGACCCAGTACTTC
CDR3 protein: CASSLQGYQETQYF

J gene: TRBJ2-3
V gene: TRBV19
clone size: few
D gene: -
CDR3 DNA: TGTGCCAGTAGTATCTCTAGAACAGATACGCAGTATTTT
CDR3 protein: CASSISRTDTQYF

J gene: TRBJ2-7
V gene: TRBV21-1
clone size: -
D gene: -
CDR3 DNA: TGTGCCAGCAGCAAAGCGCTGGGAATCCTAGCGGGACTCTACGAGCAGTACTTC
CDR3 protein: CASSKALGILAGLYEQYF

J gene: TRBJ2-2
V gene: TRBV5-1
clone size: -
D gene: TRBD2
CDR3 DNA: TGCGCCAGCAGCTGGAGCGGGAGGGCCGGCACCGGGGAGCTGTTTTTT
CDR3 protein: CASSWSGRAGTGELFF

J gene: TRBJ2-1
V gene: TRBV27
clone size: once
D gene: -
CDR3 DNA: TGTGCCAGCAGATCGACAGGATACTACAATGAGCAGTTCTTC
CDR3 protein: CASRSTGYYNEQFF